The 9 T cell receptor beta chains below were found in one sample sequenced in a study of T cell changes during pregnancy in multiple sclerosis. Libraries were prepared by immunoSEQ multiplex PCR; TCRdb keeps only in-frame clonotypes and omits some of them. The sample has roughly 51,000 clones; roughly 90% are singletons. The sequencing here drew on CD4+ T cells from peripheral blood mononuclear cells, taken after pregnancy. These receptors all stem from a female donor in good health, enrolled as a control in a pregnancy study.

The chain couples TRBV5-4 to TRBJ2-7; 15 positions agree with TRBD2. The CDR3 length is 18 residues. Germline trimming cut 3 bases from V and 4 bases from J; bases unmatched to any gene: 11. Looked up from germline, CDR1 is SGHNT and CDR2 is YYREEE (reference sequence). The CDR3 spells CASSSKTGTSGGLYEQYF. CDR3 bases: TGTGCCAGCAGCTCTAAAACCGGGACTAGCGGGGGGCTGTACGAGCAGTACTTC.

The chain has TRBV5-4 and TRBJ2-5; perhaps TRBD2 as D (6 bases). Germline V lookup: CDR1 SGHNT, CDR2 YYREEE (reference sequence). V was trimmed by 4 bases and J by 6 bases, leaving 19 bases between them. There are 15 residues in the CDR3. CDR3 sequence reads: CASSLPTSGRQTQYF. CDR3 coding DNA: TGTGCCAGCAGCCTACCGACGTCTGGGAGGCAGACCCAGTACTTC.

The chain links TRBV5-4 to TRBJ1-2; 10 nucleotides agree with TRBD1. The CDR3 sequence is 13 residues long. Trimming cost V 5 bases and J 6 bases; bases outside gene matches: 4. The germline V gene has CDR1 SGHNT and CDR2 YYREEE (reference sequence). CDR3 DNA: TGTGCCAGCAGACGGACAGGGGGACATGGCTACACCTTC. It codes for CASRRTGGHGYTF.

The chain joins TRBV28 to TRBJ2-6; 7 nucleotides align to TRBD1. V trimming: 3 bases; J trimming: 3 bases; junction bases outside the gene matches: 2. The germline V gene has CDR1 MDHEN and CDR2 SYDVKM. This CDR3 contains 15 residues. The CDR3 loop reads CASSFHRGGANVLTF. In DNA form, the CDR3 reads TGTGCCAGCAGTTTCCACAGGGGTGGGGCCAACGTCCTGACTTTC. The whole variable domain, filled in from reference TRBV28 and TRBJ2-6, reads DVKVTQSSRYLVKRTGEKVFLECVQDMDHENMFWYRQDPGLGLRLIYFSYDVKMKEKGDIPEGYSVSREKKERFSLILESASTNQTSMYLCASSFHRGGANVLTFGAGSRLTVL.

CDR3 DNA sequence: TGTGCCAGCAGCTTAGCAGCTAGCGGGGGCCTCAGCACAGATACGCAGTATTTT. Encoded protein: CASSLAASGGLSTDTQYF. The chain is built from TRBV7-2 and TRBJ2-3; the match to TRBD2 covers 10 bases. The length of the CDR3 is 18 residues. After removal of 0 bases from V and 0 bases from J, the junction contained 6 bases not matched to a gene. Germline CDR1 is SGHTA and CDR2 is FQGNSA.

The chain carries TRBV7-2 and TRBJ1-5; 9 bases fit TRBD1. Germline V gene sequence: CDR1 SGHTA, CDR2 FQGNSA. Trimming cost V 5 bases and J 1 base; bases outside gene matches: 9. This CDR3 is 17 amino acids long. CDR3 bases: TGTGCCAGCAGCACCCACGGGACAGGGCTGAGCAATCAGCCCCAGCATTTT. Translation: CASSTHGTGLSNQPQHF.

The genes are TRBV2 and TRBJ2-2; 9 nucleotides match TRBD2. This CDR3 has 13 amino acids. Germline V gene data show CDR1 as SNHLY and CDR2 as FYNNEI. The trim removed 7 bases at V and 3 bases at J, leaving 0 bases unmatched. The CDR3 bases are TGTGCCAGCACTAGCGGGGACACCGGGGAGCTGTTTTTT. It is translated as CASTSGDTGELFF.

The CDR3 nucleotides are TGCGCCAGCAGCCAAGCTTACTCTTCTGGACAGGGTTACGAGCAGTACTTC. It codes for CASSQAYSSGQGYEQYF. V and J are TRBV4-3 and TRBJ2-7; 8 bases fit TRBD1. Looked up from germline, CDR1 is LGHNA and CDR2 is YSLEER. The CDR3 extends over 17 amino acids. V shed 1 base and J 4 bases; nucleotides not matched to a gene: 12.

V is TRBV29-1 and J is TRBJ1-5; 7 bases match TRBD1. Germline V gives CDR1 SQVTM, CDR2 ANQGSEA. Unmatched junction bases numbered 11, after V lost 8 bases and J lost 7 bases. The CDR3 runs to 13 residues. The CDR3: CSFSGGGSQPQHF. The DNA of the CDR3 is TGCAGCTTCTCGGGAGGGGGCTCCCAGCCCCAGCATTTT.